This T cell receptor (beta chain) was sequenced in a study of cytomegalovirus exposure and HLA in healthy donors. Study details: Membership in the Caucasian-associated ancestry cluster was found for 81% of approximately 380 genotyped donors. Study conclusions and caveats: With later analysis, a missense DCLRE1C variant became linked to TCR beta V- and J-gene trimming. The investigators catalogued under 200 TCR beta chains as cytomegalovirus-associated. Likely technical artifact: a cluster of highly shared sequence variants.

Details on this clone: Its target is not known.

Germline CDR1 and CDR2: MNHEY and SVGAGI. V shed 2 bases and J shed 3 bases, with 14 bases lying between them. The CDR3 loop spans 15 amino acids. With 60 Vbeta and 13 Jbeta primers, the PCR was carried out. Assay used: immunoSEQ multiplex PCR; TCRdb lists only in-frame clones, some missing. The sample gives 80,000 to 100,000 clones, 79% of which show up once; 2.5% to 3.5% is in the top ten. The sample consisted of PBMCs. The rearrangement links TRBV6-5 to TRBJ2-7; TRBD1 is a possible D gene (6 bases). The clonotype was recovered from a male donor in good health and CMV-seropositive. CDR3 DNA sequence: TGTGCCAGCAGTTACAATGACGACAGGAGCTACGAGCAGTACTTC. The encoded protein is CASSYNDDRSYEQYF.